This TCR beta chain was sequenced in a study of blood T cell repertoires in COVID-19. Study details: The origin of the acute and convalescent COVID-19 samples was the United States, Italy and Spain.

Clones were sequenced by immunoSEQ multiplex PCR, and TCRdb holds only the in-frame ones, with some missing. The sample carries around 250,000 clones, roughly 85% recorded once. Between the trimmed V and J ends, which lost 1 base and 7 bases, there was a span of 12 bases. This CDR3 is 13 amino acids long. Germline lookup yields CDR1 SGHKS and CDR2 YYEKEE (reference sequence). The gene calls are TRBV5-5 and TRBJ2-7, with D possibly TRBD2 on 5 matching bases. The source is a woman in her 50s who had recovered from COVID-19. Input material: PBMCs or T cells enriched from blood (not recorded which). CDR3 sequence reads: CASSLYGEREQYF. The CDR3 coding sequence is TGTGCCAGCAGCTTGTACGGCGAGCGGGAGCAGTACTTC.